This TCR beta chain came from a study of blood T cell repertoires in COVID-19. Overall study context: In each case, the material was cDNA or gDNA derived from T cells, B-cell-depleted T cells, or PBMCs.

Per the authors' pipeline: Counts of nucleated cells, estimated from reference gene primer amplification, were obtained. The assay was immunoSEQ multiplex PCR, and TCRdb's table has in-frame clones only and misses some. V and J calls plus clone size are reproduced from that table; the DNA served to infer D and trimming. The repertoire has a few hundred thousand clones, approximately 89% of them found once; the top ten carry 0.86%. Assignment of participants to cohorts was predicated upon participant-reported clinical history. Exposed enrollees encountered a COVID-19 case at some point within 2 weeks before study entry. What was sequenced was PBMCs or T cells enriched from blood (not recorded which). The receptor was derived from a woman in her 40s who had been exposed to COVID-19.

CDR3 sequence reads: CAGRQGGGSYNSPLHF. DNA for the CDR3: TGTGCCGGGCGGCAGGGCGGTGGCTCCTATAATTCACCCCTCCACTTT. The gene calls are TRBV30 and TRBJ1-6; TRBD1 is a possible D gene (5 bases). This CDR3 has 16 residues. Germline loops: CDR1 GTSNPN, CDR2 SVGIG (reference sequence). V was trimmed by 8 bases and J by 0 bases, leaving 17 bases between them.